A single T cell receptor beta chain is shown here with its context. Its antigen is not yet known. Per-base quality was not reported, and no clone a single base away is much larger than it. TCRbeta CDR3 regions were amplified from genomic DNA using the immunoSEQ Assay, a bias-controlled multiplex PCR. Processing in the source paper ran as follows. The number of nucleated cells in each sample was estimated from the amplification of reference gene primers within the assay. To quantify the absolute abundance of each unique TCRbeta CDR3 rearrangement, sequence reads were collapsed and filtered. For each sample, productive Simpson clonality was calculated by taking the square root of Simpson's diversity index across productive rearrangements. Drawn from immuneACCESS, this table holds only the in-frame rearrangements with V and J called that TCRdb kept. Clones are partly lost; checked studies trace under half to an unresolved V gene and leave the rest unexplained. The V and J calls and the clone size are those of that table, but D and trimming were determined from the DNA. The table for this sample lists approximately 310,000 clones; more than 75% of them were counted only once. The ten largest clones add up to 7.8% of the sample.

These data are taken from a study of blood T cell repertoires in COVID-19 (dated by TCRdb to between 2020 and 2021). Looking at the study overall: Samples covering the acute and convalescent phases of COVID-19 were provided by collaborators in the United States, Italy and Spain. Where HLA class I and class II types were available, the types were taken from metadata supplied by the sample provider, not from assay-based typing. A de-identified subject ID, COVID-19 status, age in years and sex were almost always included in the sample metadata. The material from the prospective study consisted of cDNA or gDNA derived from T cells, B-cell-depleted T cells, or PBMCs. Subjects who had been exposed to COVID-19, were actively infected with it, or had recovered from it provided the deeply sampled blood TCRbeta repertoires that made up the dataset. Samples were obtained from the ongoing ImmuneRACE study (first 160 participants) and from about 1,300 subjects provided by 6 global collaborators. A freely available public database, intended as a resource for researchers studying the immune response to SARS-CoV-2, is where the repertoires were released.

General conclusions and limits of the study: How much clinical and demographic metadata was included differed by source and by participant, and the metadata was provided uncurated.

CDR1 and CDR2 were assigned from the germline V gene (reference sequence) as MNHEY and SMNVEV. Trimming leaves V shorter by 3 bases and J shorter by 0 bases, with the junction holding 3 bases beyond the gene matches. The CDR3, cysteine through phenylalanine, is 15 amino acids long. Only the CDR3 DNA stays, 45 bases, in frame from base 1. Samples from volunteer blood donors who had recovered from COVID-19 were contributed by a second Seattle source. Each collaborating institution followed its own protocols to collect whole blood in K2EDTA tubes. Collaborator samples were shipped for TCRbeta analysis as frozen whole blood, isolated PBMCs, or DNA extracted from either sample type.

The receptor was isolated from a woman in her forties or fifties who had recovered from COVID-19. Specimen: peripheral blood. The chain uses TRBV27 and TRBJ2-3; a stretch of 7 junction bases matches TRBD2. The CDR3 region: CASSFGLVSTDTQYF. The nucleotide sequence is TGTGCCAGCAGTTTCGGACTAGTTAGCACAGATACGCAGTATTTT.